What follows are 26 T cell receptor beta chains derived from one specimen sequenced in a study of cytomegalovirus exposure and HLA in healthy donors. Both 60 Vbeta primers and 13 Jbeta primers went into the PCR. Measured with immunoSEQ multiplex PCR; TCRdb has only the in-frame clones, and not every one. The data show about 96,000 clones, 64% seen once. The sequenced material came from PBMCs. Source of these receptors: a man between 60 and 75 years old in good health and CMV-seronegative.

The rearrangement uses TRBV6-5 and TRBJ1-2, with 8 bases identical to TRBD1. Germline CDR1 reads MNHEY; CDR2 reads SVGAGI. With V trimmed by 2 bases and J by 4 bases, 6 bases remained unmatched. The CDR3 contains 15 residues. The CDR3 here is CASSYVPGQVYGYTF. CDR3 nucleotides: TGTGCCAGCAGTTACGTGCCGGGACAGGTCTATGGCTACACCTTC.

This chain joins TRBV6-6 and TRBJ1-2; a possible D gene is TRBD1 (5 bases). Between the trimmed V and J ends, which lost 5 bases and 0 bases, there was a span of 13 bases. This CDR3 spans 15 amino acids. Per germline, CDR1 MNHNY and CDR2 SVGAGI (reference sequence). The CDR3 region is CASSPQTETNYGYTF. Written as DNA, the CDR3 is TGTGCCAGCAGTCCCCAGACAGAGACTAACTATGGCTACACCTTC.

The genes are TRBV5-6 and TRBJ2-7, with TRBD1 identical over 7 bases. CDR1 SGHDT and CDR2 YYEEEE come from the germline V gene. CDR3 size: 14 residues. J was trimmed by 6 bases and V by 4 bases; bases with no gene match: 10. The CDR3: CASSRDSLWSEQYF. CDR3 nucleotides: TGTGCCAGCAGCCGGGACAGCCTATGGTCCGAGCAGTACTTC.

The V call is TRBV7-6, the J call TRBJ2-7; weak D call: TRBD2 (5 bases). Germline V gives CDR1 SGHVS, CDR2 FNYEAQ. V was cut by 2 bases and J by 1 base, with 6 bases left in between. There are 13 residues in the CDR3. CDR3: CASSLTRSYEQYF. The DNA of the CDR3 is TGTGCCAGCAGCTTAACTAGATCCTACGAGCAGTACTTC.

The chain uses TRBV9 and TRBJ1-4; unclear D gene. Germline V gives CDR1 SGDLS, CDR2 YYNGEE. The CDR3 runs 14 residues. V was pared by 4 bases and J by 0 bases, with 7 bases between. CDR3 DNA: TGTGCCAGCAGCCCCCATTCAACTAATGAAAAACTGTTTTTT. As protein: CASSPHSTNEKLFF.

This clone showed up just a few times. The V gene is TRBV5-1, the J gene TRBJ1-1; D is perhaps TRBD1 (5 bases). This CDR3 contains 14 residues. V was cut by 0 bases and J by 6 bases, with 12 bases left in between. In germline, CDR1 is SGHRS, CDR2 YFSETQ. CDR3 bases: TGCGCCAGCAGCTTGGCGCATGGGGGGGCTGAAGCTTTCTTT. It translates to CASSLAHGGAEAFF. The full variable domain, completed using reference TRBV5-1 and TRBJ1-1, is KAGVTQTPRYLIKTRGQQVTLSCSPISGHRSVSWYQQTPGQGLQFLFEYFSETQRNKGNFPGRFSGRQFSNSRSEMNVSTLELGDSALYLCASSLAHGGAEAFFGQGTRLTVV.

The CDR3 DNA sequence: TGTGCCAGCAGTTTCGAGGCCTCGCTAGGGGGCTATGGCTACACCTTC. Its protein is CASSFEASLGGYGYTF. V is TRBV28 and J is TRBJ1-2; D possibly corresponds to TRBD1 (6 bases). Germline assignment: CDR1 MDHEN and CDR2 SYDVKM. The CDR3 runs 16 residues. V lost 3 bases and J lost 4, with 18 bases in between.

The chain uses TRBV6-6 and TRBJ1-6; the D gene is possibly TRBD1 (5 bases). The CDR3 totals 14 residues. V was shortened by 2 bases and J by 9 bases, with 11 bases between the two germline ends. The V gene's germline CDR1 is MNHNY and CDR2 SVGAGI (reference sequence). The CDR3 is CASSYQGFSSPLHF. The CDR3 coding sequence is TGTGCCAGCAGTTACCAGGGTTTCTCTTCACCCCTCCACTTT.

V and J are TRBV28 and TRBJ2-5; no definite D call. V lost 3 bases and J 2 bases, leaving 7 bases between the germline ends. CDR3 length equals 13 residues. The germline CDR1 and CDR2 sequences are MDHEN and SYDVKM. The CDR3 is CASSLVQQETQYF. Here the CDR3 DNA reads TGTGCCAGCAGTTTGGTGCAGCAAGAGACCCAGTACTTC. Combining the CDR3 with reference TRBV28 and TRBJ2-5 gives the whole variable domain DVKVTQSSRYLVKRTGEKVFLECVQDMDHENMFWYRQDPGLGLRLIYFSYDVKMKEKGDIPEGYSVSREKKERFSLILESASTNQTSMYLCASSLVQQETQYFGPGTRLLVL.

This chain uses TRBV11-1 with TRBJ2-2; D is ambiguous. Germline V gene data show CDR1 as SGHAT and CDR2 as FQDESV (reference sequence). The CDR3 has 13 amino acids. V gave up 1 base and J gave up 6 bases, with 6 bases separating them. CDR3 coding DNA: TGTGCCAGCAGCTTAGAGCCCTCCGGGGAGCTGTTTTTT. It is translated as CASSLEPSGELFF.

The chain uses TRBV28 and TRBJ1-2; 11 nucleotides align to TRBD1. CDR1 MDHEN and CDR2 SYDVKM come from the germline V gene. The trim removed 5 bases at V and 8 bases at J, leaving 10 bases unmatched. The CDR3 loop spans 15 amino acids. CDR3 sequence: CASSGDRGRFVGYTF. The CDR3 nucleotides are TGTGCCAGCAGTGGGGACAGGGGGAGGTTCGTCGGCTACACCTTC.

This clone was seen a few times. The chain recombines TRBV6-1 with TRBJ2-7; TRBD1 matches at 10 bases. Germline CDR1 and CDR2: MNHNS and SASEGT. V shed 6 bases, J shed 4 bases, and the junction held 9 bases outside the gene matches. The CDR3 has 15 amino acids. The CDR3 loop reads CASRTGTGDNYEQYF. Written as DNA, the CDR3 is TGTGCCAGCAGAACCGGGACAGGGGATAATTACGAGCAGTACTTC.

This chain connects TRBV27 to TRBJ2-6; a possible D gene is TRBD1 (6 bases). Looked up from germline, CDR1 is MNHEY and CDR2 is SMNVEV (reference sequence). CDR3 length: 16 amino acids. Trimming removed 5 bases at V and 4 bases at J, with 15 bases between. Here the CDR3 DNA reads TGTGCCAGCAGTCAAAATCCAGGGGTCGGGGCCAACGTCCTGACTTTC. This encodes CASSQNPGVGANVLTF.

This clone appeared a few times. The DNA of the CDR3 is TGTGCCAGCAGCTTTTTGACAGGGAGGAGCCAGACCCAGTACTTC. Its translation is CASSFLTGRSQTQYF. V is TRBV5-6 and J is TRBJ2-5; D might be TRBD1 (7 bases). V was cut by 2 bases and J by 6 bases, with 17 bases left in between. Germline lookup yields CDR1 SGHDT and CDR2 YYEEEE. This CDR3 comprises 15 residues.

The chain links TRBV28 to TRBJ2-3; TRBD2 matches 12 bases. The CDR3 spans 18 residues. V shed 1 base, J shed 5 bases, and the junction held 10 bases outside the gene matches. Germline CDR1 and CDR2: MDHEN and SYDVKM. The CDR3 nucleotides are TGTGCCAGCAGTTTATATGGGCGACTAGCGGGGGCCCAAGATACGCAGTATTTT. The encoded protein is CASSLYGRLAGAQDTQYF.

This clone came up a few times. V gene TRBV5-5 combines with J gene TRBJ2-7, with a possible D match to TRBD1 (6 bases). The germline V and J ends were trimmed by 2 bases and 5 bases, with 14 bases remaining between them. Germline values: CDR1 SGHKS, CDR2 YYEKEE (reference sequence). There are 14 residues in the CDR3. The CDR3 reads CASSFNRVSHEQYF. CDR3 sequence (DNA): TGTGCCAGCAGCTTCAACAGGGTATCCCACGAGCAGTACTTC.

This clone was seen only a few times. This chain links TRBV27 with TRBJ1-3; 9 bases map to TRBD1. The CDR3 is made up of 15 amino acids. CDR1 and CDR2 (germline): MNHEY, SMNVEV (reference sequence). The ends lost 5 bases at V and 8 bases at J; junction bases unmatched: 10. The CDR3: CASSRLGQGSDTIYF. The CDR3 DNA sequence: TGTGCCAGCAGTAGGCTGGGACAGGGCTCTGACACCATATATTTT.

This clone occurred a few times. The chain joins TRBV5-4 to TRBJ1-3, with D possibly TRBD1 on 5 matching bases. Germline loops: CDR1 SGHNT, CDR2 YYREEE (reference sequence). The CDR3 sequence is 14 residues long. Trimming removed 3 bases at V and 4 bases at J, with 11 bases between. The CDR3 DNA is TGTGCCAGCAGCTACTCAGGGAAAGGAAACACCATATATTTT. The encoded protein is CASSYSGKGNTIYF.

Only one count was recorded for this clone. The V call is TRBV7-6, the J call TRBJ2-7; D unresolved. Looked up from germline, CDR1 is SGHVS and CDR2 is FNYEAQ. V was pared by 2 bases and J by 0 bases, with 11 bases between. This CDR3 region has 15 residues. CDR3 in DNA: TGTGCCAGCAGCTTAAGCACAGCAACCTCCTACGAGCAGTACTTC. Translated: CASSLSTATSYEQYF. The full variable domain, with the rest looked up from reference TRBV7-6 and TRBJ2-7, is GAGVSQSPRYKVTKRGQDVALRCDPISGHVSLYWYRQALGQGPEFLTYFNYEAQQDKSGLPNDRFSAERPEGSISTLTIQRTEQRDSAMYRCASSLSTATSYEQYFGPGTRLTVT.

This chain uses TRBV2 with TRBJ1-5, with 9 positions matching TRBD1. The CDR3 is made up of 14 amino acids. The V segment lost 7 bases and the J segment 6 bases; nucleotides outside the gene matches: 7. Germline V gives CDR1 SNHLY, CDR2 FYNNEI. CDR3: CASTGTGTSQPQHF. DNA for the CDR3: TGTGCCAGCACCGGGACAGGGACGAGTCAGCCCCAGCATTTT.

The chain is built from TRBV5-6 and TRBJ2-1; TRBD2 aligns across 13 bases. Germline CDR1 is SGHDT and CDR2 is YYEEEE. This CDR3 has 18 amino acids. The V segment lost 3 bases and the J segment 4 bases; nucleotides outside the gene matches: 10. The CDR3 loop is CASSSELAGGPGYNEQFF. For the CDR3, the DNA is TGTGCCAGCAGCTCGGAACTAGCGGGAGGGCCCGGTTACAATGAGCAGTTCTTC.

V is TRBV6-5 and J is TRBJ1-2, with D unclear. The germline V gene has CDR1 MNHEY and CDR2 SVGAGI. The CDR3 length is 14 residues. V was pared by 0 bases and J by 7 bases, with 12 bases between. The CDR3 sequence is CASSYSSARGGYTF. The CDR3 region has the DNA TGTGCCAGCAGTTACTCTTCGGCCCGAGGTGGCTACACCTTC.

This chain links TRBV19 with TRBJ1-6; D remains ambiguous. Germline assignment: CDR1 LNHDA and CDR2 SQIVND (reference sequence). V shed 6 bases and J shed 6 bases, with 15 bases lying between them. This CDR3 spans 15 amino acids. The CDR3: CASRRVNLGNSPLHF. DNA for the CDR3: TGTGCCAGTAGGAGAGTTAACCTCGGTAATTCACCCCTCCACTTT.

This clone showed up just once. This sequence joins TRBV28 and TRBJ2-7; 8 nucleotides line up with TRBD1. Germline lookup yields CDR1 MDHEN and CDR2 SYDVKM. The length of the CDR3 is 16 residues. The V segment lost 6 bases and the J segment 0 bases; nucleotides outside the gene matches: 10. CDR3 bases: TGTGCCAGCAGGGACCTCCCCGGGACAGGCTCCTACGAGCAGTACTTC. Translating it yields CASRDLPGTGSYEQYF.

CDR3 amino acids: CASSVGGAANTEAFF. The CDR3 bases are TGTGCCAGCAGCGTAGGTGGGGCAGCGAACACTGAAGCTTTCTTT. This chain joins TRBV9 and TRBJ1-1; D is perhaps TRBD1 (5 bases). Trimming shortened V by 0 bases and J by 1 base, and 10 bases separated the two germline ends. The CDR3 loop spans 15 amino acids. Germline V gives CDR1 SGDLS, CDR2 YYNGEE.

V is TRBV30 and J is TRBJ2-3; 12 bases agree with TRBD2. The V segment lost 2 bases and the J segment 2 bases; nucleotides outside the gene matches: 8. Germline V gene sequence: CDR1 GTSNPN, CDR2 SVGIG (reference sequence). The CDR3 contains 17 residues. The CDR3 DNA reads as TGTGCCTGGAGTTTCCGACGGACTAGCGGGACCACAGATACGCAGTATTTT. Amino acid sequence: CAWSFRRTSGTTDTQYF.